This T cell receptor (beta chain) was retrieved from a study of siplizumab effects on memory and regulatory T cells (dated by TCRdb to the late 2010s). Regarding the research as a whole: The study examined how the anti-CD2 antibody siplizumab affects alloreactive T-cell subsets in allogeneic mixed lymphocyte reactions built from human PBMCs. What the work shows at the level of the full study, not this receptor alone: Sequences below about 10^-5 frequency were poorly captured, so only a minor fraction of alloreactive clones could be mapped to unstimulated subsets. The suppressive function of proliferating Tregs from siplizumab cultures was not functionally confirmed. Of the alloreactive CD4+ clones that could be mapped, the Treg-derived share averaged approximately 67% with siplizumab compared with around 25% in control reactions. The cumulative frequency of alloreactive sequences traceable to unstimulated CD4+ memory T cells was significantly reduced by siplizumab. Greater diversity appeared to be present in unstimulated naive T cells than in memory T cells, and a substantial contribution to the alloresponse seemed to be made by naive cells. A naive or memory phenotype could not be assigned to roughly 75-97% of proliferating CD4+ or CD8+ clones.

Comments on this clone: What this receptor recognizes is not known. No clone much larger than this one lies a single base away; base qualities are absent.

The library was made by the immunoSEQ multiplex PCR assay. Around 100,000 TCR templates per sample were assayed by the deep sequencing platform. Genomic DNA extracted from sorted T cells was used for TCRbeta CDR3 sequencing. Per the authors' processing: The R programming language was used for clonal analysis of TCRbeta CDR3 data. Alloreactive CD4+ and CD8+ clones were defined by comparing unstimulated samples with post-reaction CFSE-low samples. Regulatory or non-regulatory origin of alloreactive CD4+ clones was assigned by matching sequences to the sorted unstimulated Treg and non-Treg repertoires. The immuneACCESS repertoire file appears here via TCRdb, limited to in-frame rearrangements. These files lack a portion of the clones; in checked studies, under half of the deficit traces to unresolved V genes, and the cause of the others is not known. D and trimming were read from the DNA, whereas the V and J calls and clone size are those reported in that table. This sample holds about 100,000 clones; about 94% were observed only once. The ten largest clones represent over 1% of the sample.

Sorted unstimulated T cells and proliferating T cells recovered from mixed lymphocyte reactions were subjected to TCRbeta CDR3 sequencing. Fresh whole blood from fewer than 11 HLA-typed healthy donors served as the source for isolating PBMCs. To map where alloreactive clones came from, unstimulated CD4+ non-regulatory T cells were FACS-sorted. Trimming at the junction amounts to 4 bases on V and 8 bases on J, and the germline ends lie 18 bases apart. The CDR3 runs 15 amino acids, cysteine and phenylalanine included. Solely the CDR3 DNA is kept, with 45 bases framed from the first base. The CDR1 and CDR2 encoded by the germline V gene are LGHNA and YNFKEQ.

The TCR sequence derives from a human donor in good health. The sample comprised non-Treg CD4+ T cells sorted from blood. In light of the paper, this sample's cell subset or site label describes: FACS-sorted unstimulated CD4+ non-regulatory T cells. The chain was built from TRBV4-2 and TRBJ2-1, with a tentative D call of TRBD1 or TRBD2, each matching 5 bases. The nucleotide sequence reads as follows: TGTGCCAGCAGCCTGCAGGGAGCTGGAAGCTATGAGCAGTTCTTC. The encoded protein is CASSLQGAGSYEQFF.